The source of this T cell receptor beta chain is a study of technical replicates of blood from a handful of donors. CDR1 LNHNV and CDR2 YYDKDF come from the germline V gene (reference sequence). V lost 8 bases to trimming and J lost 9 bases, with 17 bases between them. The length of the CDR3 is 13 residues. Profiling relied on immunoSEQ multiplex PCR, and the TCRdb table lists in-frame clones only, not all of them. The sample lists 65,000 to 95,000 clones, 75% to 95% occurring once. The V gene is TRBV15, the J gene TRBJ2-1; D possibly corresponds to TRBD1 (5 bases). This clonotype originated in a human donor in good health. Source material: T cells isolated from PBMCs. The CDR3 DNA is TGTGCCACCCAGGACATCGCCCGAGGTGAGCAGTTCTTC. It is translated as CATQDIARGEQFF.